This TCR beta chain originates from a study of PD-1 blockade in classical Hodgkin lymphoma. Described time point: cycle 4 day 1 (C4D1), after about 6 weeks of nivolumab. Each patient's relapse followed autologous stem cell transplantation, and brentuximab vedotin exposure varied. CD4+ T cells were purified from thawed PBMCs by negative selection. Best response was recorded as complete response, partial response or progressive disease. Study results and caveats: The drivers behind the repertoire differences, possibly disease activity or prior therapy, remain undefined.

In the case of this clone: Antigen specificity is unknown.

This table comes from immunoSEQ multiplex PCR, and its TCRdb copy is limited to in-frame clones, with some not included. The sample lists some 23,000 clones, around 75% occurring once. The clonotype comes from a human donor with classical Hodgkin lymphoma. Specimen: CD4+ T cells from blood, collected before the fourth cycle of nivolumab.

This CDR3 is CASSVGLAGPTQETQYF. For the CDR3, the DNA is TGTGCCAGCAGCGTAGGGCTAGCGGGTCCCACTCAAGAGACCCAGTACTTC. The chain has TRBV9 and TRBJ2-5; TRBD2 matches 8 bases. The CDR3 is made up of 17 amino acids. V shed 0 bases and J 2 bases; nucleotides not matched to a gene: 9. From germline, CDR1 is SGDLS and CDR2 YYNGEE.